A selection of T cell receptor beta chains follows, all from one sample in a study of blood T cell repertoires in COVID-19. Profiled with immunoSEQ multiplex PCR; TCRdb holds only in-frame clones, not every one. The data show approximately 400,000 clones, 88% seen once. Sequenced sample: peripheral blood. The receptors were sampled from a woman aged 45-65 years with COVID-19, enrolled during active disease. CDR3s include the opening cysteine and the closing phenylalanine or tryptophan. The D gene is left open where the match is weak. Some rows have no size entry. The others give once, few or many, or a class for an expanded clone.

TRBJ2-2,few,NA,TRBV6-5,CASSYTDRSHTGELFF,TGTGCCAGCAGTTACACCGACAGGTCCCACACCGGGGAGCTGTTTTTT
TRBJ1-1,NA,NA,TRBV27,CASIGSGVSTEAFF,TGTGCCAGCATTGGGTCCGGGGTAAGCACTGAAGCTTTCTTT
TRBJ2-2,NA,NA,TRBV23-1,CASVERGSGAGELFF,TGCGCCAGCGTAGAACGGGGGAGCGGAGCCGGGGAGCTGTTTTTT
TRBJ1-1,NA,NA,TRBV30,CAWSPSWREEGTEAFF,TGTGCCTGGAGCCCATCTTGGCGGGAGGAAGGCACTGAAGCTTTCTTT
TRBJ1-2,NA,TRBD1,TRBV27,CASSLVQGDGYTF,TGTGCCAGCAGTTTGGTACAGGGGGATGGCTACACCTTC
TRBJ1-2,NA,TRBD1,TRBV18,CASSLYRGEHYGYTF,TGTGCCAGCTCACTTTACAGGGGTGAGCACTATGGCTACACCTTC
TRBJ2-5,NA,TRBD2,TRBV5-4,CASSRGLAGGAEGTQYF,TGTGCCAGCAGCCGGGGACTAGCGGGGGGGGCAGAGGGGACCCAGTACTTC
TRBJ2-1,NA,TRBD2,TRBV10-1,CASSETAGGPYNEQFF,TGCGCCAGCAGTGAAACGGCGGGGGGGCCGTATAATGAGCAGTTCTTC
TRBJ1-1,NA,NA,TRBV20-1,CTPSAGAFF,TGCACACCGTCTGCGGGAGCTTTCTTT
TRBJ1-1,once,NA,TRBV19,CASRGGTTAMMNTEAFF,TGTGCCAGTCGGGGGGGGACGACAGCTATGATGAACACTGAAGCTTTCTTT
TRBJ2-1,NA,TRBD2,TRBV6-4,CASNPTGGADNEQFF,TGTGCCAGCAACCCCACGGGGGGGGCGGACAATGAGCAGTTCTTC
TRBJ1-6,NA,NA,TRBV27,CASSYQGVNSPLHF,TGTGCCAGCAGTTATCAAGGGGTCAATTCACCCCTCCACTTT
TRBJ1-4,NA,NA,TRBV21-1,CASSRRQGLGEKLFF,TGTGCCAGCAGCAGGAGACAGGGCCTTGGGGAAAAACTGTTTTTT
TRBJ1-3,NA,NA,TRBV18,CASSPGGVFSGNTIYF,TGTGCCAGCTCACCAGGGGGGGTCTTCTCTGGAAACACCATATATTTT
TRBJ1-2,NA,NA,TRBV5-4,CASSSTLADNYGYTF,TGTGCCAGCAGCTCGACACTAGCCGATAACTATGGCTACACCTTC
TRBJ2-5,NA,NA,TRBV5-1,CASSLTGLAFQETQYF,TGCGCCAGCAGCTTGACCGGACTGGCCTTCCAAGAGACCCAGTACTTC
TRBJ2-1,NA,NA,TRBV5-1,CASSFNRNEQFF,TGCGCCAGCAGCTTTAACCGGAATGAGCAGTTCTTC
TRBJ1-1,NA,NA,TRBV29-1,CSVEGRLGTEAFF,TGCAGCGTTGAGGGCAGGTTGGGCACTGAAGCTTTCTTT
TRBJ1-1,NA,NA,TRBV19,CASSIDDRLNTEAFF,TGTGCCAGTAGTATAGATGACAGATTGAACACTGAAGCTTTCTTT
TRBJ1-5,NA,TRBD1,TRBV19,CASNAGTGGDQPQHF,TGTGCCAGTAACGCCGGGACAGGGGGCGATCAGCCCCAGCATTTT
TRBJ1-2,NA,NA,TRBV9,CASSVMSGYGYTF,TGTGCCAGCAGCGTTATGAGCGGCTATGGCTACACCTTC
TRBJ1-1,NA,NA,TRBV29-1,CSVEAVRNTEAFF,TGCAGCGTTGAAGCGGTACGGAACACTGAAGCTTTCTTT